A selection of T cell receptor beta chains follows, all from one sample in a study of T cell responses to AZD1222 COVID-19 vaccine. Data came from immunoSEQ multiplex PCR; TCRdb stores just in-frame clones and leaves some out. The sample carries approximately 120,000 clones, about 89% recorded once. Sequencing used peripheral blood, obtained on day 0 of MenACWY control vaccination. The receptors stem from an adult in good health. Each CDR3 is given with its conserved first and last residue. D genes are given only for firm matches. The size entry is marked missing in some rows and otherwise reads once, few, many or a size class.

d_call	v_call	clone_size	j_call	cdr3_aa	cdr3_nt
.	TRBV6-6	.	TRBJ2-5	CASSYSRSAETQYF	TGTGCCAGCAGTTACTCGAGGTCGGCGGAGACCCAGTACTTC
.	TRBV28	.	TRBJ1-1	CASSLYGEAFF	TGTGCCAGCAGTTTATACGGTGAAGCTTTCTTT
.	TRBV6-1	.	TRBJ1-5	CASSEILTPQHF	TGTGCCAGCAGTGAAATCTTGACGCCCCAGCATTTT
.	TRBV5-1	.	TRBJ2-1	CASSLDPRPRTSEQFF	TGCGCCAGCAGCTTGGATCCACGACCCAGGACGAGTGAGCAGTTCTTC
.	TRBV9	.	TRBJ2-5	CASSPPSRETQYF	TGTGCCAGCAGCCCCCCAAGTAGAGAGACCCAGTACTTC
TRBD1	TRBV29-1	.	TRBJ1-2	CSVERDRSYGYTF	TGCAGCGTCGAACGGGACAGATCCTATGGCTACACCTTC
.	TRBV7-2	once	TRBJ1-2	CASSLVIGAHGYTF	TGTGCCAGCAGCTTAGTGATAGGGGCGCATGGCTACACCTTC
.	TRBV9	.	TRBJ1-4	CASSRLGGRENEKLFF	TGTGCCAGCAGCCGCCTCGGCGGCAGAGAGAATGAAAAACTGTTTTTT
.	TRBV19	once	TRBJ1-2	CASSIVGRGRGYTF	TGTGCCAGTAGTATAGTAGGCAGGGGCAGGGGCTACACCTTC
.	TRBV19	.	TRBJ1-1	CASSIVRGFDTEAFF	TGTGCCAGTAGTATAGTTAGGGGGTTCGACACTGAAGCTTTCTTT
TRBD1	TRBV4-1	.	TRBJ1-1	CASSQGGQGATEAFF	TGCGCCAGCAGCCAAGGAGGACAGGGGGCAACTGAAGCTTTCTTT
TRBD2	TRBV13	.	TRBJ2-3	CASSQTSVDTQYF	TGTGCCAGCAGCCAGACTAGCGTTGATACGCAGTATTTT
.	TRBV30	.	TRBJ1-1	CAWTQMNTEAFF	TGTGCCTGGACCCAGATGAACACTGAAGCTTTCTTT
TRBD1	TRBV5-8	.	TRBJ1-2	CASSASRQGTYGYGYTF	TGTGCCAGCAGCGCATCGAGACAGGGAACTTATGGCTATGGCTACACCTTC
TRBD2	TRBV27	.	TRBJ2-5	CASGTSGQETQYF	TGTGCCAGCGGGACTAGCGGACAAGAGACCCAGTACTTC
TRBD1	TRBV6-2/TRBV6-3	.	TRBJ2-3	CASSYSKLDRGYF	TGTGCCAGCAGTTACTCGAAGCTGGACAGGGGGTATTTT
TRBD2	TRBV2	few	TRBJ2-2	CASSRLAPGTGELFF	TGTGCCAGCTCACGACTAGCGCCGGGCACCGGGGAGCTGTTTTTT
.	TRBV29-1	.	TRBJ1-2	CSVVAGLYGYTF	TGCAGCGTTGTTGCGGGGCTCTATGGCTACACCTTC
.	TRBV20-1	.	TRBJ2-5	CSARAGETQYF	TGCAGTGCTAGAGCAGGGGAGACCCAGTACTTC
.	TRBV7-6	.	TRBJ1-1	CASSLGGEAFF	TGTGCCAGCAGCTTGGGAGGTGAAGCTTTCTTT
.	TRBV5-6	.	TRBJ1-2	CASSLGYGYTF	TGTGCCAGCAGCTTAGGGTATGGCTACACCTTC
.	TRBV3-1/TRBV3-2	.	TRBJ2-7	CASSQSLGAAVDEQYF	TGTGCCAGCAGCCAATCCTTAGGGGCCGCGGTGGACGAGCAGTACTTC
.	TRBV3-1/TRBV3-2	.	TRBJ2-1	CASSRPRASSYNEQFF	TGTGCCAGCAGCCGGCCGCGGGCTAGCTCCTACAATGAGCAGTTCTTC
TRBD2	TRBV6-1	.	TRBJ2-1	CASSGESSGQRSYNEQFF	TGTGCCAGCAGTGGGGAAAGTAGCGGGCAACGCTCCTACAATGAGCAGTTCTTC
.	TRBV9	.	TRBJ1-3	CASSPTMFGNTIYF	TGTGCCAGCAGCCCTACCATGTTTGGAAACACCATATATTTT
.	TRBV10-1	.	TRBJ2-3	CASKRGDTQYF	TGCGCCAGCAAACGGGGGGATACGCAGTATTTT
TRBD2	TRBV6-4	.	TRBJ2-2	CASSDSVGLAADELFF	TGTGCCAGCAGTGACTCGGTGGGACTAGCGGCCGACGAGCTGTTTTTT
.	TRBV21-1	.	TRBJ2-1	CASSKPNRDSYNEQFF	TGTGCCAGCAGCAAACCTAACCGGGACAGTTACAATGAGCAGTTCTTC
TRBD2	TRBV29-1	.	TRBJ2-5	CSGGRAAGQETQYF	TGCAGCGGGGGGAGGGCCGCGGGGCAAGAGACCCAGTACTTC
.	TRBV24-1	.	TRBJ2-7	CATSLRGPETLLDHEQYF	TGTGCCACCAGCCTCCGGGGACCCGAGACTCTTTTAGACCACGAGCAGTACTTC
TRBD1	TRBV5-4	.	TRBJ1-1	CASSKDRGRKDEAFF	TGTGCCAGCAGCAAGGACAGGGGGCGAAAGGATGAAGCTTTCTTT
.	TRBV11-2	few	TRBJ1-1	CASSLVAELSAFF	TGTGCCAGCAGCTTAGTGGCGGAGCTGAGTGCTTTCTTT
TRBD1	TRBV28	.	TRBJ1-4	CASSWPGGDEKLFF	TGTGCCAGCAGTTGGCCAGGGGGGGATGAAAAACTGTTTTTT
TRBD1	TRBV7-2	.	TRBJ1-2	CASSLVQGASGYTF	TGTGCCAGCAGCTTAGTGCAGGGGGCGAGTGGCTACACCTTC
.	TRBV7-2	.	TRBJ1-2	CASSLAGISGYTF	TGTGCCAGCAGCTTAGCGGGAATCAGCGGCTACACCTTC